The 3 T cell receptor beta chains below all came from one sample that was sequenced in a study of cytomegalovirus exposure and HLA in healthy donors. Use of 60 Vbeta and 13 Jbeta primers characterized the PCR. Sequenced by immunoSEQ multiplex PCR; TCRdb stores in-frame clones only, minus some. The sample consists of about 140,000 clones, roughly three fifths of them appearing once. Input material: PBMCs. The receptors derive from an older woman in good health and CMV-seronegative.

V gene TRBV5-1 combines with J gene TRBJ2-1; TRBD1 matches 9 bases. The CDR3 runs to 16 residues. Germline assignment: CDR1 SGHRS and CDR2 YFSETQ. V trimming: 4 bases; J trimming: 2 bases; junction bases outside the gene matches: 7. The CDR3 DNA follows: TGCGCCAGCAGCCCGGGACAGGGTGCCACCTACAATGAGCAGTTCTTC. This sequence encodes CASSPGQGATYNEQFF.

This sequence joins TRBV20-1 and TRBJ2-5; no definite D call. The CDR3 runs to 11 residues. V lost 1 base to trimming and J lost 4 bases, with 4 bases between them. Germline V gene lookup returns CDR1 DFQATT and CDR2 SNEGSKA (reference sequence). The CDR3 coding sequence is TGCAGTGCTAGAGTTCTAGAGACCCAGTACTTC. Encoded protein: CSARVLETQYF.

This CDR3 is CASTKDRVEGFYGYTF. The CDR3 DNA sequence: TGTGCCAGCACAAAAGACAGGGTTGAGGGCTTCTATGGCTACACCTTC. The V and J genes are TRBV5-6 and TRBJ1-2, with 7 bases identical to TRBD1. V lost 6 bases, J lost 4 bases, and 15 bases stayed unmatched. This CDR3 region has 16 residues. Germline V gene lookup returns CDR1 SGHDT and CDR2 YYEEEE.